This T cell receptor (beta chain) appears in the sequencing data of a study of blood T cell repertoires in COVID-19. Across the whole study: In each case, the material was cDNA or gDNA derived from T cells, B-cell-depleted T cells, or PBMCs.

Original analysis: It was from reference gene primer amplification that nucleated cell counts were estimated. Assay used: immunoSEQ multiplex PCR; TCRdb lists only in-frame clones, some missing. D and trimming were read from the DNA, whereas the V and J calls and clone size are those reported in that table. The table lists approximately 170,000 clones, about 87% of them singletons. In its sample, this clone was seen a few times. Germline loops: CDR1 SEHNR, CDR2 FQNEAQ (reference sequence). This CDR3 contains 14 residues. V gave up 1 base and J gave up 5 bases, with 8 bases separating them. This chain joins TRBV7-9 and TRBJ2-2; no reliable D call. The clonotype comes from an elderly woman with COVID-19, enrolled during active disease. The sequenced sample consisted of peripheral blood. The CDR3 loop reads CASSLDSMTGELFF. The CDR3 nucleotides read TGTGCCAGCAGCTTAGATTCAATGACCGGGGAGCTGTTTTTT. Filled out from reference TRBV7-9 and TRBJ2-2, the complete variable domain reads DTGVSQNPRHKITKRGQNVTFRCDPISEHNRLYWYRQTLGQGPEFLTYFQNEAQLEKSRLLSDRFSAERPKGSFSTLEIQRTEQGDSAMYLCASSLDSMTGELFFGEGSRLTVL.